The rows below give T cell receptor beta chains drawn from one sample of a study of graft-versus-host responses after intestinal transplantation. Antigens for these TCRs are unknown. The assay was immunoSEQ multiplex PCR, and TCRdb's table has in-frame clones only and misses some. The sample holds more than 65,000 clones; 90% are singletons and the top ten take 1.3%. Sequencing was performed on unstimulated CD8+ T cells sorted from spleen or lymph node cells, taken before intestinal transplant. These receptors originate from a human donor who received an intestinal transplant. CDR3s include the opening cysteine and the closing phenylalanine or tryptophan. The D gene is left open where the match is weak. Where a row states a size, it is once, few, many or the class of an expanded clone; other rows omit it.

D	size	V	J	DNA	CDR3
NA	NA	TRBV6-6	TRBJ1-2	TGTGCCAGCAGCCTGCGGACACCTAACTATGGCTACACCTTC	CASSLRTPNYGYTF
TRBD2	NA	TRBV5-4	TRBJ2-3	TGTGCCAGCAGCAGGGACTACCCTGACGGGCAGTATTTT	CASSRDYPDGQYF
NA	NA	TRBV19	TRBJ1-2	TGTGACCTGGAGATCCCTAACTATGGCTACACCTTC	CDLEIPNYGYTF
NA	NA	TRBV7-6	TRBJ2-7	TGTGCCAGCAGCCCCTGGTTACCTGACACCTACGAGCAGTACTTC	CASSPWLPDTYEQYF
NA	NA	TRBV4-1	TRBJ2-7	TGCGCCAGCAGCCAAGTTCCAGGGCCTTCATACGAGCAGTACTTC	CASSQVPGPSYEQYF
TRBD1	NA	TRBV29-1	TRBJ1-4	TGCAGCGTTGAGGGGACAGGGGCGTCAACTAATGAAAAACTGTTTTTT	CSVEGTGASTNEKLFF
TRBD2	NA	TRBV10-2	TRBJ2-1	TGCGCCAGTCGAAGCGGGGGAACCTACAATGAGCAGTTCTTC	CASRSGGTYNEQFF
TRBD2	NA	TRBV6-5	TRBJ2-7	TGTGCCAGCAGTTACGCTAGCGGGGCCTCCTACGAGCAGTACTTC	CASSYASGASYEQYF
NA	NA	TRBV10-2	TRBJ2-7	TGCGCCAGCAGTGCAGACTACGAGCAGTACTTC	CASSADYEQYF
NA	NA	TRBV16	TRBJ1-4	TGTGCCAGCAGCCCGGCGGCAGGGAGGAATGAAAAACTGTTTTTT	CASSPAAGRNEKLFF
NA	NA	TRBV7-9	TRBJ2-1	TGTGCCAGCACCCAGGGGTGGACTAGTGGCTACAATGAGCAGTTCTTC	CASTQGWTSGYNEQFF
NA	NA	TRBV27	TRBJ1-1	TGTGCCAGCAGCTTTACAGTGACGAACACTGAAGCTTTCTTT	CASSFTVTNTEAFF
NA	once	TRBV6-1	TRBJ1-1	TGTGCCAGCGGTTCTGGCCGGGAGGCTTTCTTT	CASGSGREAFF
NA	NA	TRBV4-1	TRBJ2-7	TGCGCCAGCAGTCAAAGCGGGTTATTCTACGAGCAGTACTTC	CASSQSGLFYEQYF
NA	few	TRBV5-1	TRBJ2-3	TGCGCCAGCAGCTTGGGCGGGACTCCTAGCACAGATACGCAGTATTTT	CASSLGGTPSTDTQYF
NA	NA	TRBV12-5	TRBJ1-2	TGTGCTAGTGGTTTGGACACTGGAGGCTATGGCTACACCTTC	CASGLDTGGYGYTF
NA	NA	TRBV15	TRBJ2-2	TGTGCCACCAGCAGATCAAGACAGGCCACCGGGGAGCTGTTTTTT	CATSRSRQATGELFF
NA	NA	TRBV19	TRBJ1-1	TGTGCCAGTAGTATTTCAGGCTGGGTCACTGAAGCTTTCTTT	CASSISGWVTEAFF
TRBD1	NA	TRBV13	TRBJ2-2	TGTGCCAGCAGCCCACAGGACAGGGCCAACACCGGGGAGCTGTTTTTT	CASSPQDRANTGELFF
NA	NA	TRBV10-2	TRBJ2-2	TGCGCCAGCAGAATTTGGGGGGAGAACACCGGGGAGCTGTTTTTT	CASRIWGENTGELFF
TRBD1	NA	TRBV19	TRBJ2-6	TGTGCCAGTAGTATAGGACAGGGGACTGGGGCCAACGTCCTGACTTTC	CASSIGQGTGANVLTF
TRBD2	NA	TRBV5-1	TRBJ2-2	TGCGCCAGCAGCTTGGGGACTAGTTCGGGAACCGGGGAGCTGTTTTTT	CASSLGTSSGTGELFF
TRBD2	NA	TRBV25-1	TRBJ2-3	TGTGCCAGCAGCCCTTGGGGTTCGGGGGGAGGAACAGATACGCAGTATTTT	CASSPWGSGGGTDTQYF
TRBD2	few	TRBV7-9	TRBJ2-1	TGTGCCAGCAGCCTTAGCGGGGGGGCATGGGAGCAGTTCTTC	CASSLSGGAWEQFF
TRBD1	few	TRBV6-5	TRBJ1-2	TGTGCCAGCAGTCCCGGGACAGGGTATGGCTACACCTTC	CASSPGTGYGYTF
NA	NA	TRBV10-3	TRBJ1-1	TGTGCCATCAGTGAGTCGGGGGCCGAGAACACTGAAGCTTTCTTT	CAISESGAENTEAFF
TRBD2	NA	TRBV6-5	TRBJ2-1	TGTGCCAGCACCAGAGCGGGGGGGCCGTACAATGAGCAGTTCTTC	CASTRAGGPYNEQFF
NA	NA	TRBV5-6	TRBJ1-1	TGTGCCAGCAGCTTGGGGGGCGGGAACACTGAAGCTTTCTTT	CASSLGGGNTEAFF
NA	few	TRBV11-2	TRBJ1-2	TGTGCCAGCAGCCCTTACCCCAGCGGGGGTTTGGGTGGCTACACCTTC	CASSPYPSGGLGGYTF
NA	once	TRBV18	TRBJ1-2	TGTGCCAGCTCACCACGACAGGCCCCTGGGAACTATGGCTACACCTTC	CASSPRQAPGNYGYTF
NA	NA	TRBV2	TRBJ1-5	TGTGCCAGCAGCGCCGGGAGGCCAAGCAATCAGCCCCAGCATTTT	CASSAGRPSNQPQHF
TRBD1	NA	TRBV19	TRBJ2-7	TGTGCCAGTAGTATTTTGGGACAGGCATCCTACGAGCAGTACTTC	CASSILGQASYEQYF
NA	NA	TRBV7-9	TRBJ2-7	TGTGCCAGCAGCTTAGTCAGGTCTTACGAGCAGTACTTC	CASSLVRSYEQYF
NA	once	TRBV6-1	TRBJ1-2	TGTGCCAGCTCGGGAGGGTGGGGCTACACCTTC	CASSGGWGYTF
NA	NA	TRBV14	TRBJ1-1	TGTGCCAGCAGCCAAGAAGGGCGGGGCCTTCCTGAAGCTTTCTTT	CASSQEGRGLPEAFF
NA	NA	TRBV23-1	TRBJ2-2	TGCGCCAGCACCCGAGGAGGGGAATTGGGACCCGGGGAGCTGTTTTTT	CASTRGGELGPGELFF
NA	NA	TRBV2	TRBJ1-5	TGTGCCAGCAGCCCATTTGAGCTAAGCAATCAGCCCCAGCATTTT	CASSPFELSNQPQHF
TRBD1	NA	TRBV10-2	TRBJ1-2	TGCGCCAGCAGTGAGTCGGGAACAGGGGATGGCTACACCTTC	CASSESGTGDGYTF
NA	NA	TRBV4-1	TRBJ1-1	TGCGCCAGCAGCCCTGGGGGAACAGGGATGAACACTGAAGCTTTCTTT	CASSPGGTGMNTEAFF
NA	few	TRBV29-1	TRBJ1-2	TGCAGCGTTGAAGGGGGCGGTAACTATGGCTACACCTTC	CSVEGGGNYGYTF
NA	NA	TRBV13	TRBJ1-1	TGTGCCAGCACACAAACTGACAGAGCGAACACTGAAGCTTTCTTT	CASTQTDRANTEAFF
TRBD2	NA	TRBV5-1	TRBJ2-3	TGCGCCAGCAGCCCGACTACTAGCGGGGTCCCAGATACGCAGTATTTT	CASSPTTSGVPDTQYF
NA	NA	TRBV19	TRBJ1-1	TGTGCCAGTAGTCCTTCGGACAACCCTGGGGACACTGAAGCTTTCTTT	CASSPSDNPGDTEAFF
NA	NA	TRBV5-6	TRBJ1-5	TGTGCCAGCAGCTTGGGGACAGTTCAGCCCCAGCATTTT	CASSLGTVQPQHF
NA	few	TRBV10-3	TRBJ2-5	TGTGCCATCAGTGAGATGATTAGCGGGACCCAGTACTTC	CAISEMISGTQYF
NA	NA	TRBV4-1	TRBJ1-1	TGCGCCAGCAGCCAAAGAGAAGGAGTTACTGAAGCTTTCTTT	CASSQREGVTEAFF
NA	few	TRBV4-1	TRBJ2-2	TGCGCCAGCAGCCAGTCCTACGGGGAGCTGTTTTTT	CASSQSYGELFF
TRBD1	NA	TRBV9	TRBJ2-1	TGTGCCAGCAGCGACGGACAGGGACCGGGTGAGCAGTTCTTC	CASSDGQGPGEQFF
NA	NA	TRBV9	TRBJ2-2	TGTGCCAGCAGCGTCACAGGTGGACGGACGGACGGGGAGCTGTTTTTT	CASSVTGGRTDGELFF
TRBD1	NA	TRBV9	TRBJ2-7	TGTGCCAGCAGCGTAGAGGGGACAGGGATTTACGAGCAGTACTTC	CASSVEGTGIYEQYF
TRBD1	NA	TRBV10-1	TRBJ2-1	TGCGCCAGCAGTGAGTCGCCGGCAGGGGGCTACAATGAGCAGTTCTTC	CASSESPAGGYNEQFF
TRBD1	NA	TRBV13	TRBJ1-4	TGTGCCAGCAGCCACAGGGGTATTAATGAAAAACTGTTTTTT	CASSHRGINEKLFF
TRBD1	NA	TRBV7-9	TRBJ2-7	TGTGCCAGCAGCTCCCCGGACAGGGGGCCCTACGAGCAGTACTTC	CASSSPDRGPYEQYF
NA	NA	TRBV7-9	TRBJ1-5	TGTGCCAGCAGCTTTGGGGCCAATCAGCCCCAGCATTTT	CASSFGANQPQHF
TRBD1	once	TRBV19	TRBJ1-5	TGTGCCAGTAGTACATGGACAGGGGGCGAGCCCCAGCATTTT	CASSTWTGGEPQHF
NA	NA	TRBV5-8	TRBJ2-7	TGTGCCAGCACCCCGGGGTACTACGAGCAGTACTTC	CASTPGYYEQYF
TRBD1	NA	TRBV11-2	TRBJ1-1	TGTGCCAGCAGCCACAGGGGAGCGAACACTGAAGCTTTCTTT	CASSHRGANTEAFF
TRBD2	once	TRBV27	TRBJ2-7	TGTGCCAGCAGTCCAGGACTAGCGGGGGGCTCCTACGAGCAGTACTTC	CASSPGLAGGSYEQYF
TRBD2	NA	TRBV11-2	TRBJ2-5	TGTGCCAGCAGCTTAGTCCCCGGACTAGGGGTGGAGGAGACCCAGTACTTC	CASSLVPGLGVEETQYF
NA	NA	TRBV27	TRBJ1-6	TGTGCCAGCAGTTTGTGGGGCAATTCACCCCTCCACTTT	CASSLWGNSPLHF